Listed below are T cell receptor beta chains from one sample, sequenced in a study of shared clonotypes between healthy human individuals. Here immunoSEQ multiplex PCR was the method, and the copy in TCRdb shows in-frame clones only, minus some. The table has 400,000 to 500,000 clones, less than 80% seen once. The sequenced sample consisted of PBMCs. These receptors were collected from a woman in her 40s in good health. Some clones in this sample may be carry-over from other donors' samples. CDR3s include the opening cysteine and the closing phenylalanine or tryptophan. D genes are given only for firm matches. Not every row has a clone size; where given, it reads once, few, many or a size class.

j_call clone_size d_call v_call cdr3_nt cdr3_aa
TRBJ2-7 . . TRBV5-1 TGCGCCAGCAGCCCCCAGGGGACATACGAGCAGTACTTC CASSPQGTYEQYF
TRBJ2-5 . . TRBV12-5 TGTGCTAGTGGTTTGCGACAGCGAGAAGAGACCCAGTACTTC CASGLRQREETQYF
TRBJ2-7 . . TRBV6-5 TGTGCCAGCAGTCGGGACTTTCGGAGCTACGAGCAGTACTTC CASSRDFRSYEQYF
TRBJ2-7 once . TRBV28 TGTGCCAGCAGTTTACTTAGGGCCTCCTACGAGCAGTACTTC CASSLLRASYEQYF
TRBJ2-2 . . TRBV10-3 TGTGCCATCTCGCGGGACAGTTACACCGGGGAGCTGTTTTTT CAISRDSYTGELFF
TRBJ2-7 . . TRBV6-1 TGTGCCAGCAGGGGCCCTCTAGCGTACGAGCAGTACTTC CASRGPLAYEQYF
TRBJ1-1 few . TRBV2 TGTGCCAGCGGCCGACGGGAGAACACTGAAGCTTTCTTT CASGRRENTEAFF
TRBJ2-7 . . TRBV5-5 TGTGCCAGCAGCTTGGAATCAGCCAGCTCCTACGAGCAGTACTTC CASSLESASSYEQYF
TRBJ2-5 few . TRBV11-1 TGTGCCAGCAGCCCGAGGTTGGAGACCCAGTACTTC CASSPRLETQYF
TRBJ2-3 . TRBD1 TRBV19 TGTGCTTCCGGGACAGGGGGCACAGATACGCAGTATTTT CASGTGGTDTQYF
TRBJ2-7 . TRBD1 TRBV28 TGTGCCAGCAGTTTCGGGACAGGGATGTACGAGCAGTACTTC CASSFGTGMYEQYF
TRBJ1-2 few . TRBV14 TGTGCCAGCAGCCAAGGACACTATGGCTACACCTTC CASSQGHYGYTF
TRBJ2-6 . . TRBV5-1 TGCGCCAGCAGCTTGGATGTCCGCTCTGGGGCCAACGTCCTGACTTTC CASSLDVRSGANVLTF
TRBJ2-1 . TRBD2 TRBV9 TGTGCCAGCAGCTTGGGAGCTAGCGGGACAAATGAGCAGTTCTTC CASSLGASGTNEQFF
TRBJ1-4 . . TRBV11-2 TGTGCCAGCAGCTTAGTGGGCAGACCTAATGAAAAACTGTTTTTT CASSLVGRPNEKLFF
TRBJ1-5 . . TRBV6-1 TGTGCCAGCAGTGAACCAGAGCCCCCGGCCCAGCATTTT CASSEPEPPAQHF
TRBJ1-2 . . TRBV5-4 TGTGCCAGCAGCTTAACAGGGAGGTATGGCTACACCTTC CASSLTGRYGYTF
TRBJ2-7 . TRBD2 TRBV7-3 TGTGCCAGCAGCTTAGAGTGGGAGGGCGAGCAGTACTTC CASSLEWEGEQYF
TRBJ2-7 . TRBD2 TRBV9 TGTGCCAGCAGCGTAGTTTGGGGACTAGGGTACGAGCAGTACTTC CASSVVWGLGYEQYF
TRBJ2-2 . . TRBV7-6 TGTGCCAGCAGCTTAGCAGATAGGGAGCTGTTTTTT CASSLADRELFF
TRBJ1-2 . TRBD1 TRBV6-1 TGTGCCAGCACCGGGACAGGGGGCTATGGCTACACCTTC CASTGTGGYGYTF
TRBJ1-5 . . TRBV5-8 TGTGCCAGCAGCCCCCAGGTACGGGGGACGAGCAATCAGCCCCAGCATTTT CASSPQVRGTSNQPQHF
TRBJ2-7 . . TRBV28 TGTGCCAGCACCGACGTGGCGGCAGATGCGGCCGAGCAGTACTTC CASTDVAADAAEQYF
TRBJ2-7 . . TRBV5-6 TGTGCCAGCAGCTTTCCCCGACTTGGGGCGAAATCCTACGAGCAGTACTTC CASSFPRLGAKSYEQYF
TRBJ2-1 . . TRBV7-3 TGTGCCAGCAGCTTAATGTGGGCTAGCGACTACAATGAGCAGTTCTTC CASSLMWASDYNEQFF
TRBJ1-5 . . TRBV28 TGTGCCAGCAGACCACAGGGTAGCAATCAGCCCCAGCATTTT CASRPQGSNQPQHF
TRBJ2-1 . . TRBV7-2 TGTGCCAGCAGCCCCGGACCCGCCTTTGGTGAGCAGTTCTTC CASSPGPAFGEQFF
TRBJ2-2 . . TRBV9 TGTGCCGGCAGCGTGGACACCGGGGAGCTGTTTTTT CAGSVDTGELFF
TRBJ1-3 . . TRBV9 TGTGCCAGCAGCGTTGGGACTTCTGGAAACACCATATATTTT CASSVGTSGNTIYF
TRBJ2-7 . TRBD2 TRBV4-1 TGCGCCAGCAGCCACCCTAGCGGGAGGCTATACGAGCAGTACTTC CASSHPSGRLYEQYF
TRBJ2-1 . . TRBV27 TGTGCCAGCATGGGTGGGGAGCAGTTCTTC CASMGGEQFF
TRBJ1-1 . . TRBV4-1 TGCGCCAGCAGCCAAGATTTAGCCGTGGGGAACACTGAAGCTTTCTTT CASSQDLAVGNTEAFF
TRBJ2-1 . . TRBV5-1 TGCGCCAGCAGCTTGCACCTCAATGAGCAGTTCTTC CASSLHLNEQFF